A selection of T cell receptor beta chains follows, all from one sample in a study of shared clonotypes between healthy human individuals. TCRdb's table, derived via immunoSEQ multiplex PCR, lists solely in-frame clones and lacks some. The data hold hundreds of thousands of clones, with 55% to 75% observed a single time. Sequenced sample: memory CD4+ T cells sorted from blood. The source of these receptors is a woman in her twenties or thirties in good health. The CDR3 runs from the conserved cysteine through the conserved F or W. The order of the fields is J gene, V gene, CDR3 length, CDR3 protein.

j_call: TRBJ2-1; v_call: TRBV19; cdr3_length: 14; cdr3_aa: CASSIAAGNAEQFF
j_call: TRBJ1-1; v_call: TRBV28; cdr3_length: 15; cdr3_aa: CASSTPDRVNTEAFF
j_call: TRBJ2-7; v_call: TRBV7-9; cdr3_length: 14; cdr3_aa: CASSRSGSSYEQYF
j_call: TRBJ1-1; v_call: TRBV25-1; cdr3_length: 12; cdr3_aa: CASSERDTEAFF
j_call: TRBJ1-1; v_call: TRBV6-5; cdr3_length: 16; cdr3_aa: CASSSGPTGTYTEAFF
j_call: TRBJ2-3; v_call: TRBV4-2; cdr3_length: 16; cdr3_aa: CATNPSVTEPTDTQYF
j_call: TRBJ2-1; v_call: TRBV27; cdr3_length: 18; cdr3_aa: CASSFQHIAGGGANEQFF
j_call: TRBJ2-7; v_call: TRBV27; cdr3_length: 13; cdr3_aa: CASSLTRLDEQYF
j_call: TRBJ2-5; v_call: TRBV7-9; cdr3_length: 13; cdr3_aa: CASSSSYQETQYF
j_call: TRBJ2-7; v_call: TRBV28; cdr3_length: 14; cdr3_aa: CASNTRGGSSEQYF
j_call: TRBJ2-2; v_call: TRBV11-2; cdr3_length: 15; cdr3_aa: CASSMDRLRVGELFF
j_call: TRBJ1-5; v_call: TRBV4-1; cdr3_length: 13; cdr3_aa: CASSQRLGGPQHF
j_call: TRBJ2-3; v_call: TRBV7-3; cdr3_length: 14; cdr3_aa: CASSRDTGTDTQYF
j_call: TRBJ2-1; v_call: TRBV2; cdr3_length: 14; cdr3_aa: CASSMSGTPNEQFF
j_call: TRBJ2-3; v_call: TRBV5-8; cdr3_length: 16; cdr3_aa: CASSSNPFARTDTQYF
j_call: TRBJ2-4; v_call: TRBV5-1; cdr3_length: 15; cdr3_aa: CASSQTSLNQNIQYF
j_call: TRBJ2-1; v_call: TRBV15; cdr3_length: 14; cdr3_aa: CATSRPRSYNEQFF
j_call: TRBJ2-3; v_call: TRBV4-1; cdr3_length: 13; cdr3_aa: CASSRLAVDTQYF
j_call: TRBJ1-2; v_call: TRBV5-5; cdr3_length: 13; cdr3_aa: CASRTDRVGGYTF
j_call: TRBJ2-5; v_call: TRBV5-1; cdr3_length: 15; cdr3_aa: CASRVAGTGVETQYF
j_call: TRBJ1-2; v_call: TRBV30; cdr3_length: 13; cdr3_aa: CACPGPSVYGYTF
j_call: TRBJ1-4; v_call: TRBV6-5; cdr3_length: 15; cdr3_aa: CASSYRGQAVGKLFF
j_call: TRBJ1-2; v_call: TRBV28; cdr3_length: 16; cdr3_aa: CASSAFDPGTKYGYTF
j_call: TRBJ2-6; v_call: TRBV6-4; cdr3_length: 14; cdr3_aa: CASSPGSGANVLTF
j_call: TRBJ1-5; v_call: TRBV6-6; cdr3_length: 12; cdr3_aa: CASSSVNQPQHF
j_call: TRBJ2-1; v_call: TRBV18; cdr3_length: 11; cdr3_aa: CASSPQDEQFF
j_call: TRBJ2-2; v_call: TRBV6-6; cdr3_length: 14; cdr3_aa: CASSQNRDTGELFF
j_call: TRBJ2-3; v_call: TRBV7-8; cdr3_length: 15; cdr3_aa: CASSPGAQWTDTQYF
j_call: TRBJ1-1; v_call: TRBV5-4; cdr3_length: 15; cdr3_aa: CASSGTGVFNTEAFF
j_call: TRBJ1-1; v_call: TRBV18; cdr3_length: 14; cdr3_aa: CASSPSGGDTEAFF
j_call: TRBJ2-1; v_call: TRBV7-2; cdr3_length: 16; cdr3_aa: CASSKGLAGGWNEQFF
j_call: TRBJ2-3; v_call: TRBV6-6; cdr3_length: 15; cdr3_aa: CASNNRRIGTDTQYF
j_call: TRBJ1-2; v_call: TRBV19; cdr3_length: 16; cdr3_aa: CASSAPTGLANYGYTF
j_call: TRBJ2-7; v_call: TRBV5-1; cdr3_length: 14; cdr3_aa: CASSLDGALNEQYF
j_call: TRBJ2-7; v_call: TRBV28; cdr3_length: 15; cdr3_aa: CASSNSGGANREQYF
j_call: TRBJ2-1; v_call: TRBV7-9; cdr3_length: 11; cdr3_aa: CASSRNDEQFF
j_call: TRBJ2-3; v_call: TRBV11-2; cdr3_length: 13; cdr3_aa: CASSSSYRDTQYF
j_call: TRBJ1-3; v_call: TRBV7-3; cdr3_length: 15; cdr3_aa: CASSLGPSSGNTIYF
j_call: TRBJ2-5; v_call: TRBV19; cdr3_length: 12; cdr3_aa: CASRGTSETQYF
j_call: TRBJ1-2; v_call: TRBV10-3; cdr3_length: 14; cdr3_aa: CAISEDPTINGYTF
j_call: TRBJ1-1; v_call: TRBV23-1; cdr3_length: 13; cdr3_aa: CAGEGFMKTEAFF
j_call: TRBJ2-5; v_call: TRBV5-4; cdr3_length: 14; cdr3_aa: CASSRRLREETQYF